What follows is one T cell receptor beta chain and its context. The method was immunoSEQ multiplex PCR; TCRdb's version includes in-frame clones alone and lacks a portion of them. The table has a few hundred thousand clones, around 86% seen once. This sample was taken from a study of blood T cell repertoires in COVID-19. J gave up 10 bases and V 3 bases, and 12 bases lay outside the gene matches. From germline, CDR1 is SGDLS and CDR2 YYNGEE. The CDR3 is 15 amino acids. The sequencing sample was made of peripheral blood. V and J are TRBV9 and TRBJ2-1, with 8 positions matching TRBD2. The clonotype originates from a man aged 25 to 40 who had recovered from COVID-19. The CDR3 is CASSGLAGPVSEQFF. The CDR3, as DNA: TGTGCCAGCAGCGGATTAGCGGGGCCTGTCTCGGAGCAGTTCTTC.